This T cell receptor (beta chain) was sequenced in a study of CD8+ T cells in alopecia areata. General study findings and limits: Scalp samples also yield sequences from resident alphabeta T cells of normal skin. Unlike in mice, where it was clearer, TCR sharing across patients was less clear, possibly HLA-related. Lesional scalp, especially alopecia totalis/universalis, showed higher clonality than normal scalp.

This CDR3 comprises 15 residues. Trimming removed 4 bases from V and 0 bases from J; junction bases left unmatched: 3. CDR1 MNHEY and CDR2 SMNVEV come from the germline V gene (reference sequence). The sample holds many counts of this clone. Its target is unknown. TCR sequencing used cDNA made by reverse transcription of extracted RNA. TCRdb's copy holds only in-frame clones and misses some; the assay was immunoSEQ multiplex PCR. Here the sample spans around 210,000 clones, roughly three fifths being singletons. V gene TRBV27 combines with J gene TRBJ2-3; 8 bases map to TRBD2. Sequencing was done on a sample of CD8+ T cells sorted from blood. This clonotype originated in a human donor in good health. CDR3 sequence (DNA): TGTGCCAGCAGTTACGGACTAGCTAGCACAGATACGCAGTATTTT. This codes for CASSYGLASTDTQYF.